This T cell receptor beta chain stems from a study of memory CD4+ T cells and cytomegalovirus serostatus. Overall study context: Donors were healthy Belgian adults, 9 or 10 CMV seropositive and 20 to 25 seronegative.

Looked up from germline, CDR1 is MNHNY and CDR2 is SVGAGI (reference sequence). V lost 6 bases, J lost 4 bases, and 10 bases lay in between. The CDR3 has 12 residues. TCRdb's copy holds only in-frame clones and misses some; the assay was immunoSEQ multiplex PCR. The data contain tens of thousands of clones, roughly three quarters of them singletons. Concerning this clone: In the same sample, other DNA sequences code for this CDR3.

The sort gate was single viable CD3+CD4+CD8-CD45RO+ cells for memory CD4+ T cells. Serostatus was set by detecting CMV pp150, pp28, p38, p52 IgG. The receptor's source is an adult in good health and CMV-seronegative. The sequencing sample was made of memory CD4+ T cells from blood. The V call is TRBV6-6, the J call TRBJ2-7; the D is unclear. The CDR3 reads CASSRSVYEQYF. The CDR3, as DNA: TGTGCCAGCAGCCGAAGCGTTTACGAGCAGTACTTC.